The rows below give T cell receptor beta chains drawn from one sample of a study of T cells in Graves' hyperthyroidism and ophthalmopathy. Using its own MiXCR run on the multiplex PCR reads, TCRdb lists one record per CDR3 protein. The profile shows a few hundred thousand distinct CDR3 sequences, 16% of them singletons. Source material: blood. These receptor sequences come from a woman in her 40s with Graves' ophthalmopathy. The conserved cysteine and the conserved F or W are not part of the CDR3 here.

j_call,v_call,cdr3_aa
TRBJ2-1,TRBV7-8,ASSYLPGARNEQF
TRBJ2-1,TRBV6-5,ASSYSPGLAGGKAYNEQF
TRBJ2-5,TRBV3-1,ASSQAQAPGAQY
TRBJ2-1,TRBV2,ASSEERAPYNEQF
TRBJ2-1,TRBV7-9,ASSSISHRGGSYNEQF
TRBJ1-1,TRBV20-1,SARVSARGTEAF
TRBJ1-1,TRBV12-3/TRBV12-4,ASRQGERAF
TRBJ2-1,TRBV20-1,SAFGSLRNEQF
TRBJ1-5,TRBV15,ATSGGTWGVGQPQH
TRBJ2-2,TRBV27,ASSPGTGKSGELF
TRBJ1-1,TRBV5-1,ASSWGAFRGSTEAF
TRBJ2-7,TRBV28,ASSAPSGYEQY
TRBJ1-3,TRBV3-1,ASSQWTGPGNTIY
TRBJ2-5,TRBV4-1,ASSLSQGNLETQY
TRBJ2-7,TRBV12-5,ASGAPGTFYEQY
TRBJ1-2,TRBV7-9,ASSSSNWGGGYT
TRBJ1-1,TRBV6-1,ASSEDNRGPNTEAF
TRBJ2-7,TRBV11-1,ASSRSEGYEQY
TRBJ1-1,TRBV20-1,SASQPRGGEAF
TRBJ1-2,TRBV27,ASSLGPTIPEGGYT
TRBJ2-2,TRBV4-1,AAGRTGELF
TRBJ1-5,TRBV6-1,ASSEAGGVNQPQH
TRBJ2-2,TRBV18,ASSDTNIAGVSTGELF
TRBJ2-3,TRBV7-3,ASSKWGTATDTQY
TRBJ2-5,TRBV9,ASSVNPDPSYQETQY
TRBJ2-2,TRBV20-1,SARAGGSAGELF
TRBJ2-1,TRBV5-1,ASSLNSRDRGLYNEQF
TRBJ1-1,TRBV6-1,ASYRGSEAF
TRBJ1-1,TRBV29-1,SLYRGTEAF
TRBJ1-5,TRBV27,ASSPSGGRRLSNQPQH
TRBJ2-3,TRBV20-1,SVGTSGSTDTQY
TRBJ1-1,TRBV6-2/TRBV6-3,ASSGSGDTEAF
TRBJ2-5,TRBV7-9,ASSFPAGQETQY
TRBJ2-7,TRBV6-1,ASRSNSGRGHEQY
TRBJ2-3,TRBV2,ASSADRGRIDTQY
TRBJ2-2,TRBV28,ASRGQGLSTGELF
TRBJ2-3,TRBV18,ASSGTSGRLTDTQY
TRBJ2-1,TRBV29-1,SVEDRGGGWLSNEQF
TRBJ2-3,TRBV12-3/TRBV12-4,ASSRDRGLTDTQY
TRBJ1-1,TRBV15,ATSSHRGEAF
TRBJ2-1,TRBV3-1,ASSPGTGRNEQF
TRBJ1-2,TRBV28,ASQVSGQSSYGYT
TRBJ1-2,TRBV2,ASTQGGSANYGYT
TRBJ2-7,TRBV20-1,SASRGGPDYEQY
TRBJ2-7,TRBV3-1,ASSQGFVVGQY
TRBJ1-2,TRBV11-1,ASSPRSQINYGYT
TRBJ1-2,TRBV2,ASSVSTGGSSGYT
TRBJ2-1,TRBV5-1,ASTRIAGTYNEQF